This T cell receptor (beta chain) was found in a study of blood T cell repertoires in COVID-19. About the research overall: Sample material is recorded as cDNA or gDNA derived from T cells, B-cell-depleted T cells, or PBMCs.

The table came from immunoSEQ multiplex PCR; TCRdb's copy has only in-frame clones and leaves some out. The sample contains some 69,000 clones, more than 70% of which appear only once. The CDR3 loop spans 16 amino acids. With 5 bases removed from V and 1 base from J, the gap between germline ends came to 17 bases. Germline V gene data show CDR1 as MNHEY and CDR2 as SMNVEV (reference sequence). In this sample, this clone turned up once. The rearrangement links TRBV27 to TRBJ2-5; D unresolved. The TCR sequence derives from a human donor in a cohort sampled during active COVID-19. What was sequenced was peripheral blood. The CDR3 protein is CASSQLTPAIQETQYF. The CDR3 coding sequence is TGTGCCAGCAGTCAACTAACGCCGGCAATCCAAGAGACCCAGTACTTC.